This TCR beta chain stems from a study of glioma-infiltrating T cells. The CDR3 extends over 15 amino acids. In germline, CDR1 is SEHNR, CDR2 FQNEAQ (reference sequence). V lost 1 base and J lost 3, with 10 bases in between. Amplification of TCR alpha and beta CDR3 regions from RNA used iRepertoire nested multiplex PCR. Input was roughly 85-400 ng of tissue mRNA or PBMC total RNA. TCRdb fed the multiplex PCR reads into MiXCR, producing one record per CDR3 protein. Of around 130,000 distinct CDR3 sequences listed, around 23% are singletons. Overall study findings and caveats: Above-expected tissue-blood divergence occurred in all gliomas, most in low-grade ones. Tissue and blood shared very few CDR3 sequences.

This clonotype has just a few counts. The antigen is unknown. Sequenced: glioma tissue, nonneoplastic brain tissue, or PBMCs (not recorded which). This receptor was identified in a human donor with low-grade glioma or glioblastoma, undergoing nonglioma brain surgery, or in good health (not recorded which). The chain couples TRBV7-9 to TRBJ1-5; D is perhaps TRBD1 (5 bases). The CDR3 DNA is TGTGCCAGCAGCTTAGGGGACTTAGTCAATCAGCCCCAGCATTTT. The encoded protein is CASSLGDLVNQPQHF.